Listed below are T cell receptor beta chains from one sample, sequenced in a study of blood T cell repertoires in COVID-19. Measured with immunoSEQ multiplex PCR; TCRdb has only the in-frame clones, and not every one. This sample has 150,000 to 200,000 clones, with nearly 90% found just once. The sequenced sample consisted of peripheral blood. The source is a man aged 18 to 35 who had recovered from COVID-19. Each CDR3 is given with its conserved first and last residue. D genes are given only for firm matches. Size tells how often a clone was seen (once, few, many) or the class of an expanded clone, and some rows leave it out.

J | length | V | size | D | CDR3 | DNA
TRBJ1-1 | 13 | TRBV7-8 | once | - | CASSLAGDTEAFF | TGTGCCAGCAGCTTAGCAGGGGACACTGAAGCTTTCTTT
TRBJ2-5 | 14 | TRBV6-5 | once | TRBD2 | CASTGTSGSLAQYF | TGTGCCAGTACCGGGACTAGCGGTTCGTTGGCCCAGTACTTC
TRBJ1-1 | 16 | TRBV28 | once | TRBD1 | CASTNVLGQGNTEAFF | TGTGCCAGCACTAACGTGCTGGGACAGGGGAACACTGAAGCTTTCTTT
TRBJ2-3 | 15 | TRBV7-6 | - | - | CASSLGRVNTDTQYF | TGTGCCAGCAGCTTAGGGAGGGTGAACACAGATACGCAGTATTTT
TRBJ2-1 | 15 | TRBV7-2 | - | TRBD2 | CASSSNSGPGNEQFF | TGTGCCAGCAGCTCAAATAGCGGGCCGGGCAATGAGCAGTTCTTC
TRBJ2-4 | 15 | TRBV6-6 | - | TRBD2 | CASTPAWGGSDIQYF | TGTGCCAGCACCCCCGCGTGGGGCGGGAGTGACATTCAGTACTTC
TRBJ2-2 | 16 | TRBV10-3 | - | - | CAISESRGKGHGELFF | TGTGCCATCAGTGAGTCTAGGGGGAAGGGCCACGGGGAGCTGTTTTTT
TRBJ1-2 | 14 | TRBV7-2 | - | TRBD1 | CASSSRGPDYGYTF | TGTGCCAGCAGCTCCAGGGGGCCGGACTATGGCTACACCTTC
TRBJ2-1 | 11 | TRBV20-1 | - | - | CSAVGGDEQFF | TGCAGTGCTGTCGGAGGGGATGAGCAGTTCTTC
TRBJ2-2 | 16 | TRBV28 | - | TRBD1 | CASTPTGGADTGELFF | TGTGCCAGCACCCCGACAGGGGGCGCGGACACCGGGGAGCTGTTTTTT
TRBJ2-3 | 16 | TRBV5-1 | once | TRBD2 | CASSFLAGGSTDTQYF | TGCGCCAGCAGCTTTCTAGCGGGAGGCAGCACAGATACGCAGTATTTT
TRBJ1-3 | 13 | TRBV19 | - | - | CASRDFETNTIYF | TGTGCCAGCCGGGACTTCGAGACAAACACCATATATTTT
TRBJ1-4 | 15 | TRBV5-6 | - | - | CASSFWGSINEKLFF | TGTGCCAGCAGCTTTTGGGGCAGCATAAATGAAAAACTGTTTTTT
TRBJ2-2 | 15 | TRBV5-6 | - | TRBD1 | CASSRWDSNTGELFF | TGTGCCAGCAGCCGTTGGGACAGTAACACCGGGGAGCTGTTTTTT
TRBJ1-2 | 11 | TRBV29-1 | - | - | CSVDDLGGYTF | TGCAGCGTCGACGACCTAGGAGGCTACACCTTC
TRBJ2-7 | 16 | TRBV28 | - | - | CASSPSYLGAPYEQYF | TGTGCCAGCAGTCCCTCTTATTTAGGGGCACCCTACGAGCAGTACTTC